The source of this T cell receptor beta chain is a study of radiation and T cells in renal cell carcinoma. TCRdb's table, derived via immunoSEQ multiplex PCR, lists solely in-frame clones and lacks some. The data show 100,000 to 150,000 clones, roughly four fifths seen once. Described time point: blood 2 weeks post-SBRT. Treatment of the sample: 15 Gy SBRT to primary tumor, nephrectomy 4 weeks later. Germline V gene sequence: CDR1 GTSNPN, CDR2 SVGIG (reference sequence). This CDR3 has 11 amino acids. V lost 2 bases and J lost 9, with 8 bases in between. The source is a man in his fifties or sixties with renal cell carcinoma. The chain recombines TRBV30 with TRBJ2-1; D might be TRBD1 or TRBD2, each matching 5 bases. The specimen was blood, collected from a patient whose treatment included radiotherapy and nephrectomy. CDR3 DNA: TGTGCCTGGAGTCTGGGACCTGAGCAGTTCTTC. Protein sequence: CAWSLGPEQFF. The full variable domain, in which reference TRBV30 and TRBJ2-1 provide the parts outside the CDR3, is SQTIHQWPATLVQPVGSPLSLECTVEGTSNPNLYWYRQAAGRGLQLLFYSVGIGQISSEVPQNLSASRPQDRQFILSSKKLLLSDSGFYLCAWSLGPEQFFGPGTRLTVL.